This T cell receptor (beta chain) was obtained from a study of T cell repertoires in cytomegalovirus infection. Looking at the study overall: Matching HLA type and CMV infection were both indicated by public TCR beta signatures. Study-level points and caveats: CMV-specific TCR beta clonotypes restricted by HLA-C were the ones dominating the ex vivo response. Cumulative frequency (of public TCR beta family members) identified carriers of CMV plus the relevant HLA.

TCRdb itself ran the reads through MiXCR, one entry per CDR3 protein. Of roughly 51,000 distinct CDR3 sequences in the sample, about 18% were seen once. CDR1 is SGHAT and CDR2 is FQNNGV in the germline V gene. The CDR3 totals 15 residues. V was cut by 2 bases and J by 3 bases, with 13 bases left in between. Concerning this clonotype: Its target is not known.

Sequences were derived from CD8+ T cells from cultured PBMCs, sampled from culture after CMV antigen stimulation. The clonotype comes from a human donor in good health (CMV status not recorded). Some clones in this sample may be carry-over from other donors' samples. The chain is built from TRBV11-2 and TRBJ1-2; D gene unclear. The CDR3 sequence: CASSLTRTAYYGYTF. CDR3 bases: TGTGCCAGCAGCTTAACTCGAACCGCCTACTATGGCTACACCTTC.